Following are 16 T cell receptor beta chains from one sample sequenced in a study of beta chain features in type 1 diabetes. The whole isolated RNA underwent reverse transcription, so sequencing captured expressed TCRB transcripts. The data were produced by immunoSEQ multiplex PCR, yet TCRdb's version contains in-frame clones alone and is incomplete. The sample lists hundreds of thousands of clones; 9% to 10% were seen once. Sequences were obtained from naive CD4+ T cells from blood. The receptors derive from a woman aged 18 to 35 in good health.

The rearrangement joins TRBV7-2 to TRBJ2-1; TRBD1 matches at 9 bases. From germline, CDR1 is SGHTA and CDR2 FQGNSA. This CDR3 has 17 residues. V was pared by 2 bases and J by 6 bases, with 11 bases of the junction left unmatched. CDR3 DNA sequence: TGTGCCAGCAGCTTACTCTCACTCCGGGACAGGGCCAATGAGCAGTTCTTC. This encodes CASSLLSLRDRANEQFF.

This clone was detected only a few times. The chain joins TRBV6-1 to TRBJ2-7; D uncertain. The germline CDR1 and CDR2 sequences are MNHNS and SASEGT. V was trimmed by 4 bases and J by 3 bases, leaving 4 bases between them. The CDR3 sequence is 11 residues long. CDR3: CASSASYEQYF. DNA for the CDR3: TGTGCCAGCAGTGCGAGCTACGAGCAGTACTTC.

This clone was seen a few times. The chain carries TRBV6-1 and TRBJ2-7, with 7 nucleotides matching TRBD2. Germline CDR1 and CDR2: MNHNS and SASEGT. J gave up 4 bases and V 4 bases, and 22 bases lay outside the gene matches. This CDR3 region has 19 residues. The CDR3 loop is CASSAPSTGRSLPVYEQYF. For the CDR3, the DNA is TGTGCCAGCAGTGCCCCATCAACCGGGAGGTCCTTGCCTGTTTACGAGCAGTACTTC.

This clone showed up just a few times. This chain uses TRBV20-1 with TRBJ1-5; the D gene is possibly TRBD1 (5 bases). The V gene lost 3 bases and the J gene lost 11 bases, with 8 bases spanning the gap. Germline CDR1 reads DFQATT; CDR2 reads SNEGSKA (reference sequence). The CDR3 has 10 amino acids. The CDR3 is CSASSGTQHF. CDR3 DNA: TGCAGTGCTAGCTCAGGGACCCAGCATTTT.

There are a few counts of this clone. The CDR3 coding sequence is TGCACCAGCAGCTTGGCTAGCGGGAGGTGCCCCTACGAGCAGTACTTC. This sequence encodes CTSSLASGRCPYEQYF. The rearrangement uses TRBV1 and TRBJ2-7; the D call TRBD2 from the table was never checked on the DNA. TRBV1 is a listed pseudogene. The CDR3 totals 16 residues.

This clone was observed a few times. The rearrangement uses TRBV11-2 and TRBJ2-3; 9 bases map to TRBD2. Trimming cost V 1 base and J 2 bases; bases outside gene matches: 4. The germline gives CDR1 SGHAT, CDR2 FQNNGV. This CDR3 spans 16 amino acids. CDR3 DNA sequence: TGTGCCAGCAGCTTAGGGCGCGGGAGGGCCACAGATACGCAGTATTTT. This encodes CASSLGRGRATDTQYF.

This clone showed up just a few times. The gene calls are TRBV21-1 and TRBJ2-1; TRBD2, as called in the table, went unchecked against the DNA. TRBV21-1 is noted as a pseudogene. The CDR3 extends over 13 amino acids. The CDR3 here is CARWGDRRREQFF. The CDR3 DNA is TGTGCCAGATGGGGGGACCGACGTAGAGAGCAGTTCTTC.

J is TRBJ2-7 and V is TRBV9; 12 bases are shared with TRBD2. The CDR3 totals 15 residues. J was trimmed by 7 bases and V by 1 base; bases with no gene match: 6. The germline V gene has CDR1 SGDLS and CDR2 YYNGEE. The CDR3 nucleotides are TGTGCCAGCAGCGTAAGGACTAGCGGGATACGAGAGCAGTACTTC. Amino acid sequence: CASSVRTSGIREQYF.

This clone was observed a few times. Here the CDR3 reads CASSALSGTGLHEQYF. CDR3 in DNA: TGTGCCAGCAGTGCGCTCTCCGGGACAGGGCTCCACGAGCAGTACTTC. This rearrangement joins TRBV6-1 to TRBJ2-7, with 9 bases that match TRBD1. The CDR3 length is 16 residues. Germline V gene sequence: CDR1 MNHNS, CDR2 SASEGT. The V and J ends lost 4 bases and 5 bases, in that order; junction bases with no gene match: 12.

This clone turned up a few times. The chain couples TRBV5-1 to TRBJ2-3, with D perhaps matching TRBD1 (5 bases). The CDR3 consists of 15 residues. Germline loops: CDR1 SGHRS, CDR2 YFSETQ. V lost 1 base, J lost 0 bases, and 9 bases lay in between. DNA for the CDR3: TGCGCCAGCAGCTTGCAGTCAGGGAGCACAGATACGCAGTATTTT. This translates into CASSLQSGSTDTQYF.

V usage is TRBV27 and J usage is TRBJ2-7, with 11 positions matching TRBD2. The V gene's germline CDR1 is MNHEY and CDR2 SMNVEV (reference sequence). The CDR3 is 16 residues long. The J segment lost 3 bases and the V segment lost 8 bases, leaving 12 bases of the junction unmatched. The CDR3 coding sequence is TGTGCCAGCTATGGCTTAGCGGGAGGGGGCCTCTACGAGCAGTACTTC. Its protein product is CASYGLAGGGLYEQYF.

This clone was observed a handful of times. The chain uses TRBV6-5 and TRBJ1-1, with unresolved D. V was pared by 6 bases and J by 11 bases, with 10 bases between. Germline V gene lookup returns CDR1 MNHEY and CDR2 SVGAGI. The CDR3 consists of 10 residues. CDR3: CASRGRRAFF. In DNA form, the CDR3 reads TGTGCCAGCAGGGGCAGGAGGGCTTTCTTT.

This clone was detected only a few times. This chain connects TRBV2 to TRBJ2-3, with TRBD1 matching over 8 bases. The V gene end was trimmed by 0 bases and the J gene end by 2 bases; junction bases not matched to a gene: 7. The CDR3 runs 17 residues. CDR1 and CDR2 from the germline V gene are SNHLY and FYNNEI. The DNA for the CDR3 is TGTGCCAGCAGTGAAGCGCAGCGACAGGGGTTCACAGATACGCAGTATTTT. It specifies CASSEAQRQGFTDTQYF.

The V and J genes are TRBV5-1 and TRBJ1-2; 8 positions match TRBD1. After removal of 0 bases from V and 13 bases from J, the junction contained 8 bases not matched to a gene. The CDR3 is made up of 13 amino acids. Germline V gene sequence: CDR1 SGHRS, CDR2 YFSETQ. The CDR3 nucleotides read TGCGCCAGCAGCTTGGCTCCAGGGGGCGCGGGCACCTTC. This encodes CASSLAPGGAGTF.

This clone was detected ten times or more. The CDR3 region has the DNA TGTGCCAGCAGCTTGGACGGCAGGGGTAATTCACCCCTCCACTTT. Protein: CASSLDGRGNSPLHF. The chain couples TRBV7-2 to TRBJ1-6, with D perhaps matching TRBD1 (6 bases). Germline V gene sequence: CDR1 SGHTA, CDR2 FQGNSA. The ends were cut back, 3 bases at V and 6 bases at J, with 12 bases in the middle. This CDR3 spans 15 amino acids.

This rearrangement joins TRBV4-2 to TRBJ2-3, with 8 positions matching TRBD2. This CDR3 has 16 residues. V dropped 0 bases and J dropped 3; count of bases not matched to a gene: 5. Germline V gene data show CDR1 as LGHNA and CDR2 as YNFKEQ. In DNA form, the CDR3 reads TGTGCCAGCAGCCAAGAGCCAGCGGGGGCAACAGATACGCAGTATTTT. Its protein is CASSQEPAGATDTQYF.